This passage covers 10 T cell receptor beta chains from one sample sequenced in a study of PD-L1 blockade in urothelial cancer. Specified time point: peripheral blood 6 weeks after treatment start. Profiling relied on immunoSEQ multiplex PCR, and the TCRdb table lists in-frame clones only, not all of them. The data show about 91,000 clones, with approximately 87% seen just once and 8.4% held by the top ten. The starting material was PBMCs, obtained around atezolizumab (anti-PD-L1) treatment. The source is a man between 70 and 80 years old with urothelial cancer.

The rearrangement links TRBV6-5 to TRBJ1-5, with D possibly TRBD1 on 5 matching bases. The CDR3 is 16 residues long. Germline V lookup: CDR1 MNHEY, CDR2 SVGAGI. V was pared by 0 bases and J by 7 bases, with 16 bases between. The CDR3 DNA sequence: TGTGCCAGCAGTTACTCGGGTCGGGGGGGAGGCCAGCCCCAGCATTTT. Amino acids: CASSYSGRGGGQPQHF.

V gene TRBV4-3 combines with J gene TRBJ1-1; D is unclear. The CDR3 length is 17 residues. V was pared by 0 bases and J by 4 bases, with 18 bases between. Germline V CDR1 and CDR2: LGHNA, YSLEER. The CDR3 protein is CASSQDRGTHIVTEAFF. As DNA, the CDR3 is TGCGCCAGCAGCCAAGATCGCGGAACCCACATCGTCACTGAAGCTTTCTTT.

The chain has TRBV4-2 and TRBJ2-7; 7 bases are a match to TRBD2. The CDR3 is made up of 15 amino acids. V shed 3 bases, J shed 1 base, and the junction held 6 bases outside the gene matches. Germline V lookup: CDR1 LGHNA, CDR2 YNFKEQ. CDR3 region: CASSHRAGVSYEQYF. The CDR3 nucleotides are TGTGCCAGCAGCCACCGGGCGGGAGTGTCCTACGAGCAGTACTTC.

The chain has TRBV10-1 and TRBJ1-1; D not certain. V shed 5 bases and J shed 4 bases, with 5 bases lying between them. This CDR3 contains 11 residues. Germline V gives CDR1 WNHNN, CDR2 SYGVQD (reference sequence). The CDR3 region has the DNA TGCGCCAGCAGTCGAGGCACTGAAGCTTTCTTT. Its translation: CASSRGTEAFF.

The chain joins TRBV11-3 to TRBJ2-5; 11 bases align to TRBD2. V lost 3 bases to trimming and J lost 0 bases; unmatched junction nucleotides: 6. The V gene's germline CDR1 is SGHNT and CDR2 YENEEA. The CDR3 runs to 17 residues. CDR3 protein: CASSFGLTSGDQETQYF. In nucleotides, the CDR3 is TGTGCCAGCAGCTTCGGTCTGACTAGCGGGGACCAAGAGACCCAGTACTTC.

V gene TRBV5-4 combines with J gene TRBJ2-2, with TRBD2 identical over 15 bases. CDR1 is SGHNT, CDR2 YYREEE, per germline (reference sequence). The CDR3 totals 18 residues. The V gene end was trimmed by 4 bases and the J gene end by 3 bases; junction bases not matched to a gene: 7. CDR3 coding DNA: TGTGCCAGCAGCCCTGGACTAGCGGGAGGGGCGGACACCGGGGAGCTGTTTTTT. This encodes CASSPGLAGGADTGELFF.

This rearrangement joins TRBV30 to TRBJ2-7, with a possible D match to TRBD1 (5 bases). CDR1 is GTSNPN and CDR2 is SVGIG in the germline V gene (reference sequence). This CDR3 comprises 14 residues. V dropped 0 bases and J dropped 2 bases, with 11 bases sitting between them. The CDR3 region has the DNA TGTGCCTGGAGTGTAGGGGTGCCCACCTACGAGCAGTACTTC. This translates into CAWSVGVPTYEQYF.

V usage is TRBV12-2 and J usage is TRBJ2-7; the table's D call, TRBD1, was not checked against the DNA. TRBV12-2 is a recognized pseudogene. The CDR3 is 16 amino acids. CDR3 sequence: CASRSPRQGSIYEQYF. In DNA form, the CDR3 reads TGTGCAAGTCGCTCCCCCCGGCAGGGGTCGATCTACGAGCAGTACTTC.

CDR3 sequence reads: CASSIDATGRGTEAFF. The DNA of the CDR3 is TGTGCCAGTAGTATAGACGCGACAGGGCGGGGCACTGAAGCTTTCTTT. The V call is TRBV19, the J call TRBJ1-1; TRBD1 matches at 7 bases. CDR1 is LNHDA and CDR2 is SQIVND in the germline V gene (reference sequence). The CDR3 loop spans 16 amino acids. V was pared by 0 bases and J by 4 bases, with 8 bases of the junction left unmatched.

The DNA for the CDR3 is TGTGCCAGCAGTACATCTAGCGCCGGGGAGCTGTTTTTT. Translation: CASSTSSAGELFF. The chain uses TRBV6-5 and TRBJ2-2, with TRBD2 as a possible D gene (6 bases). Germline V CDR1 and CDR2: MNHEY, SVGAGI. The CDR3 runs to 13 residues. Trimming took off 5 bases at V and 6 bases at J, with 10 bases between the two ends.